This passage covers 8 T cell receptor beta chains from one sample sequenced in a study of cytomegalovirus exposure and HLA in healthy donors. The PCR used 60 Vbeta and 13 Jbeta primers. The table came from immunoSEQ multiplex PCR; TCRdb's copy has only in-frame clones and leaves some out. The repertoire holds about 210,000 clones, with 75% to 80% as singletons. The sequenced material came from PBMCs. The receptors here all came from a male donor in good health and CMV-seronegative.

The gene calls are TRBV7-9 and TRBJ2-1, with 10 bases lining up with TRBD2. This CDR3 is built from 16 residues. Germline CDR1 is SEHNR and CDR2 is FQNEAQ (reference sequence). V lost 4 bases and J lost 7; bases outside the gene matches: 10. CDR3 residues: CASSSRKRGGENEQFF. The CDR3 DNA is TGTGCCAGCAGCTCGAGGAAGCGGGGGGGGGAAAATGAGCAGTTCTTC.

The chain recombines TRBV27 with TRBJ2-5, with 7 bases identical to TRBD1. The tail of the sequence fits TRBJ2-7 better, so the J call may be wrong. Germline CDR1 reads MNHEY; CDR2 reads SMNVEV (reference sequence). The CDR3 length is 13 residues. The CDR3 DNA sequence: TGTGCCAGCTCTTGGACAGGCGACTACGAGCAGTACTTC. Protein product: CASSWTGDYEQYF.

Only a few counts were recorded for this clone. CDR3 sequence: CASSGIQGTRGEQYF. The CDR3 nucleotides are TGCGCCAGCAGCGGCATACAGGGGACTAGAGGCGAGCAGTACTTC. The V gene is TRBV5-1, the J gene TRBJ2-7, with TRBD2 as a possible D gene (8 bases). Trimming took 4 bases from V and 6 from J, leaving 20 bases between them. The V gene's germline CDR1 is SGHRS and CDR2 YFSETQ. This CDR3 spans 15 amino acids.

V and J are TRBV7-9 and TRBJ1-1, with D perhaps TRBD1 (5 bases). CDR3 length equals 14 residues. CDR1 and CDR2 (germline): SEHNR, FQNEAQ (reference sequence). V lost 2 bases and J lost 5, with 12 bases in between. This CDR3 is CASSLTGGITEAFF. DNA of the CDR3: TGTGCCAGCAGCTTAACGGGGGGGATAACTGAAGCTTTCTTT.

In DNA form, the CDR3 reads TGTGCCAGCAGCTCTGGACAGGGGGCGCGGATCGGGGAGCTGTTTTTT. This gives the protein CASSSGQGARIGELFF. This rearrangement joins TRBV5-4 to TRBJ2-2; TRBD1 matches at 11 bases. V shed 3 bases and J 7 bases; nucleotides not matched to a gene: 8. This CDR3 has 16 residues. Germline lookup yields CDR1 SGHNT and CDR2 YYREEE (reference sequence).

The chain has TRBV2 and TRBJ1-2, with TRBD1 as a possible D gene (6 bases). This CDR3 is 13 amino acids long. Deletions cut 5 bases from V and 2 bases from J, with 9 bases between. Germline CDR1 and CDR2: SNHLY and FYNNEI. The CDR3 DNA follows: TGTGCCAGCAGTCAAACAGGGAACTATGGCTACACCTTC. Amino acid sequence: CASSQTGNYGYTF.

The rearrangement links TRBV7-9 to TRBJ1-4, with D maybe TRBD1 (6 bases). Germline values: CDR1 SEHNR, CDR2 FQNEAQ (reference sequence). The CDR3 has 15 amino acids. The ends were cut back, 5 bases at V and 7 bases at J, with 17 bases in the middle. The CDR3 spells CASSDLRGGGEKLFF. For the CDR3, the DNA is TGTGCCAGCAGCGACCTTAGGGGGGGTGGTGAAAAACTGTTTTTT.

The chain recombines TRBV4-1 with TRBJ1-5, with 8 bases matching TRBD1. From germline, CDR1 is MGHRA and CDR2 YSYEKL. The J segment lost 6 bases and the V segment lost 0 bases, leaving 7 bases of the junction unmatched. This CDR3 contains 16 residues. CDR3 in amino acids: CASSQEAGQGRQPQHF. As DNA, the CDR3 is TGCGCCAGCAGCCAAGAAGCCGGACAGGGACGTCAGCCCCAGCATTTT.